The next 31 T cell receptor beta chains were all read from a single sample in a study of identical twins. From the 5' RACE reads, TCRdb called clonotypes with MiXCR, one entry per CDR3 protein. The table records about 720,000 distinct CDR3 sequences, about 9.4% of them present only once. This same sample was also taken into another study, of yellow fever vaccine responses in identical twins.

The sample comprised PBMCs. These receptors came from a woman between 18 and 29 years old in good health.

In this sample, this clonotype turned up a few times. The chain employs TRBV12-3 or TRBV12-4 and TRBJ2-7, with 9 bases lining up with TRBD1. J lost 7 bases, V lost 4 bases, and 14 bases had no gene match. This CDR3 comprises 16 residues. The CDR3 sequence is CASSSPPGQGRREQYF. DNA of the CDR3: TGTGCCAGCAGTTCCCCACCGGGACAGGGTAGGCGGGAGCAGTACTTC.

This clonotype was counted between two and nine times. This chain joins TRBV6-5 and TRBJ1-2, with 7 bases identical to TRBD1. This CDR3 has 13 residues. Germline V lookup: CDR1 MNHEY, CDR2 SVGAGI. Germline trimming cut 0 bases from V and 10 bases from J; bases unmatched to any gene: 5. The CDR3 nucleotides read TGTGCCAGCAGTTACTCGGGACAGAGTTCCTACACCTTC. Its protein product is CASSYSGQSSYTF.

The rearrangement links TRBV3-1 to TRBJ2-3; D not resolved. The CDR3 length is 15 residues. Trimming cost V 0 bases and J 2 bases, with 9 bases left between them. Looked up from germline, CDR1 is LGHDT and CDR2 is YNNKEL (reference sequence). The CDR3: CASSQEGFHTDTQYF. For the CDR3, the DNA is TGTGCCAGCAGCCAAGAAGGGTTCCACACAGATACGCAGTATTTT.

This rearrangement joins TRBV27 to TRBJ2-3; D ambiguous. Germline CDR1 MNHEY, CDR2 SMNVEV (reference sequence). CDR3 length: 12 amino acids. V was shortened by 8 bases and J by 3 bases, with 9 bases between the two germline ends. DNA of the CDR3: TGTGCCAGCTCTAGGGCGACAGATACGCAGTATTTT. It translates to CASSRATDTQYF.

The chain couples TRBV5-5 to TRBJ2-7; the match to TRBD1 covers 7 bases. V lost 4 bases, J lost 2 bases, and 6 bases stayed unmatched. Germline CDR1 is SGHKS and CDR2 is YYEKEE (reference sequence). This CDR3 is built from 14 residues. CDR3 sequence reads: CASSTSGQPYEQYF. CDR3 bases: TGTGCCAGCAGCACCTCGGGACAGCCCTACGAGCAGTACTTC.

The chain is built from TRBV4-2 and TRBJ2-2; 9 bases fit TRBD1. After removal of 6 bases from V and 4 bases from J, the junction contained 18 bases not matched to a gene. This CDR3 contains 19 residues. The germline V gene has CDR1 LGHNA and CDR2 YNFKEQ. CDR3 sequence reads: CASRLITGTGKFSTGELFF. Written as DNA, the CDR3 is TGTGCCAGCAGGCTCATAACTGGGACAGGGAAATTTAGCACCGGGGAGCTGTTTTTT.

This clonotype was detected only a few times. This chain uses TRBV6-5 with TRBJ2-7; a possible D gene is TRBD1 (6 bases). The CDR3 has 11 amino acids. V was pared by 11 bases and J by 5 bases, with 13 bases between. Germline V lookup: CDR1 MNHEY, CDR2 SVGAGI. In DNA, the CDR3 is TGTGCCGCGCAACAGGGACACGAGCAGTACTTC. Protein product: CAAQQGHEQYF.

Concerning this clonotype itself: One end of the junction fails to match germline, which may point to a read error. The chain couples TRBV3-1 to TRBJ2-7, with TRBD1 as a possible D gene (5 bases). From germline, CDR1 is LGHDT and CDR2 YNNKEL (reference sequence). The CDR3 sequence is 15 residues long. The chain's CDR3 is CATSQDLWGSYEQYF. DNA for the CDR3: TGTGCCACCAGCCAAGATCTCTGGGGCTCGTACGAGCAGTACTTC.

In its sample, this clonotype was seen a few times. This chain uses TRBV7-9 with TRBJ2-7; D possibly corresponds to TRBD2 (6 bases). CDR1 SEHNR and CDR2 FQNEAQ come from the germline V gene (reference sequence). The CDR3 consists of 12 residues. V lost 6 bases and J lost 5, with 11 bases in between. The CDR3 sequence is CASRGGVHEQYF. DNA for the CDR3: TGTGCCAGCAGGGGGGGAGTGCACGAGCAGTACTTC.

There are many counts of this clonotype. The chain uses TRBV12-3 or TRBV12-4 and TRBJ2-7; no reliable D call. V was clipped by 2 bases and J by 2 bases, with 7 bases between them. CDR3 size: 13 residues. CDR3 coding DNA: TGTGCCAGCAGTTTATGGCAGACCTACGAGCAGTACTTC. This codes for CASSLWQTYEQYF.

This clonotype was seen only a few times. This sequence joins TRBV7-9 and TRBJ2-7; D might be TRBD1 (6 bases). V dropped 5 bases and J dropped 3 bases, with 11 bases sitting between them. Germline V gene data show CDR1 as SEHNR and CDR2 as FQNEAQ (reference sequence). The CDR3 extends over 13 amino acids. CDR3 loop: CASSPRQDYEQYF. For the CDR3, the DNA is TGTGCCAGCAGCCCTCGACAGGACTACGAGCAGTACTTC.

In this sample, this clonotype turned up many times. This rearrangement joins TRBV12-3 or TRBV12-4 to TRBJ2-3; weak D call: TRBD1 (5 bases). The CDR3 contains 14 residues. Trimming shortened V by 6 bases and J by 2 bases, and 12 bases separated the two germline ends. The CDR3 sequence is CASSLDSYTDTQYF. The CDR3 DNA is TGTGCCAGCAGCCTCGACAGCTACACAGATACGCAGTATTTT.

This chain joins TRBV2 and TRBJ2-3, with 7 bases that match TRBD2. Germline CDR1 and CDR2: SNHLY and FYNNEI. V shed 3 bases, J shed 3 bases, and the junction held 12 bases outside the gene matches. CDR3 length: 17 amino acids. DNA of the CDR3: TGTGCCAGCAGTGATTCCCCAGCGGGGATCGGGACAGATACGCAGTATTTT. As protein: CASSDSPAGIGTDTQYF.

In this sample, this clonotype turned up many times. This sequence joins TRBV25-1 and TRBJ2-1; D gene ambiguous. The V and J ends lost 4 bases and 5 bases respectively, with 18 bases between them. The CDR3 spans 16 residues. Looked up from germline, CDR1 is MGHDK and CDR2 is SYGVNS. CDR3 bases: TGTGCCAGCAGTGTGACTGGCCGGACCGAGAACAATGAGCAGTTCTTC. Its translation: CASSVTGRTENNEQFF.

This chain joins TRBV7-9 and TRBJ2-5; no clear D gene. The CDR3 consists of 14 residues. Germline CDR1 reads SEHNR; CDR2 reads FQNEAQ (reference sequence). Trimming left V 6 bases short and J 4 bases short, with 15 bases between. This chain's CDR3 is CASRSTEDPETQYF. CDR3 sequence (DNA): TGTGCCAGCAGATCTACTGAGGACCCAGAGACCCAGTACTTC.

This clonotype showed up just a few times. V and J are TRBV5-5 and TRBJ2-2; TRBD1 matches 9 bases. V gave up 3 bases and J gave up 4 bases; unmatched junction bases: 10. The germline CDR1 and CDR2 sequences are SGHKS and YYEKEE (reference sequence). CDR3 length: 17 residues. The CDR3 sequence: CASSSLTGGEPTGELFF. The CDR3 DNA reads TGTGCCAGCAGCTCACTAACAGGGGGCGAGCCCACCGGGGAGCTGTTTTTT.

This clonotype was seen a few times. This rearrangement joins TRBV20-1 to TRBJ1-6; TRBD1 matches 9 bases. Germline lookup yields CDR1 DFQATT and CDR2 SNEGSKA (reference sequence). The V segment lost 2 bases and the J segment 9 bases; nucleotides outside the gene matches: 8. The CDR3 contains 15 residues. For the CDR3, the DNA is TGCAGTGCTAGACCCCATGGACAGGGGAGTTCACCCCTCCACTTT. Translation gives CSARPHGQGSSPLHF.

This clonotype was detected only a few times. The chain is built from TRBV6-5 and TRBJ2-3; D not resolved. CDR1 MNHEY and CDR2 SVGAGI come from the germline V gene. CDR3 length: 12 residues. With 10 bases removed from V and 2 bases from J, the gap between germline ends came to 10 bases. In DNA form, the CDR3 reads TGTGCCACCAGCCAAAACACAGATACGCAGTATTTT. Residues: CATSQNTDTQYF.

This clonotype was counted at least ten times. The gene calls are TRBV6-5 and TRBJ1-6; unclear D gene. The CDR3 is made up of 14 amino acids. Germline CDR1 is MNHEY and CDR2 is SVGAGI. V was trimmed by 4 bases and J by 2 bases, leaving 6 bases between them. The CDR3 sequence is CASSSATYNSPLHF. Here the CDR3 DNA reads TGTGCCAGCAGTTCCGCCACCTATAATTCACCCCTCCACTTT.

The CDR3 DNA is TGCAGTGCCCCCAACCAGGGAGCGACTTATAATTCACCCCTCCACTTT. Translating gives CSAPNQGATYNSPLHF. The chain carries TRBV20-1 and TRBJ1-6; D is perhaps TRBD1 (5 bases). The CDR3 consists of 16 residues. The germline V and J ends were trimmed by 6 bases and 4 bases, with 19 bases remaining between them. CDR1 and CDR2 from the germline V gene are DFQATT and SNEGSKA (reference sequence).

The rearrangement uses TRBV27 and TRBJ1-2; no clear D. V gave up 6 bases and J gave up 5 bases, with 13 bases separating them. This CDR3 is 13 amino acids long. Germline CDR1 and CDR2: MNHEY and SMNVEV (reference sequence). The CDR3 here is CASSRRAQYGYTF. The CDR3 DNA follows: TGTGCCAGCAGCCGCCGGGCACAATATGGCTACACCTTC.

The sample holds a few counts of this clonotype. DNA for the CDR3: TGCAGCGTTGGGGCTAGCGGGAGGTACGAGCAGTACTTC. Residues: CSVGASGRYEQYF. The chain is built from TRBV29-1 and TRBJ2-7; 11 bases align to TRBD2. From germline, CDR1 is SQVTM and CDR2 ANQGSEA. The CDR3 totals 13 residues. V dropped 4 bases and J dropped 4; count of bases not matched to a gene: 3.

The chain links TRBV29-1 to TRBJ2-5; D possibly uses TRBD1 or TRBD2 (5 bases each). The CDR3 covers 16 residues. Germline CDR1 is SQVTM and CDR2 is ANQGSEA. Trimming removed 6 bases from V and 5 bases from J, with 25 bases in between. The chain's CDR3 is CSVRRDSTRAVETQYF. The DNA of the CDR3 is TGCAGCGTACGGCGCGACAGCACGAGGGCTGTGGAGACCCAGTACTTC.

This clonotype was detected a few times. The V gene is TRBV6-5, the J gene TRBJ2-3; 16 bases are a match to TRBD2. The ends lost 3 bases at V and 4 bases at J; junction bases unmatched: 4. The V gene's germline CDR1 is MNHEY and CDR2 SVGAGI. The CDR3 has 17 amino acids. CDR3 nucleotides: TGTGCCAGCAGTTATCTGGGACTAGCGGGAGGGTCAGATACGCAGTATTTT. Translated: CASSYLGLAGGSDTQYF.

This clonotype was counted ten times or more. The V gene is TRBV2, the J gene TRBJ2-7, with D uncertain. CDR3 length equals 16 residues. V was clipped by 6 bases and J by 0 bases, with 18 bases between them. From germline, CDR1 is SNHLY and CDR2 FYNNEI. The CDR3 loop is CASSVLKTHSSYEQYF. The DNA for the CDR3 is TGTGCCAGCAGCGTCCTCAAGACTCATAGCTCCTACGAGCAGTACTTC.

This chain joins TRBV10-3 and TRBJ1-1, with 7 bases lining up with TRBD1. Germline assignment: CDR1 ENHRY and CDR2 SYGVKD. This CDR3 region has 13 residues. V shed 6 bases, J shed 7 bases, and the junction held 8 bases outside the gene matches. The CDR3 reads CAISGTAVGEAFF. CDR3 DNA sequence: TGTGCCATCAGCGGGACAGCGGTGGGTGAAGCTTTCTTT.

V and J are TRBV4-3 and TRBJ2-3; no clear D. The V gene's germline CDR1 is LGHNA and CDR2 YSLEER. This CDR3 spans 15 amino acids. The V gene lost 0 bases and the J gene lost 7 bases, with 14 bases spanning the gap. The CDR3 sequence is CASSQDGSLEHTQYF. CDR3 DNA: TGCGCCAGCAGCCAAGATGGATCACTGGAGCATACGCAGTATTTT.

The chain is built from TRBV7-2 and TRBJ2-1, with 13 bases fitting TRBD2. Per the germline V gene, CDR1 is SGHTA and CDR2 is FQGNSA. This CDR3 is 17 amino acids long. V trimming: 0 bases; J trimming: 6 bases; junction bases outside the gene matches: 5. CDR3 bases: TGTGCCAGCAGCTTAGCAACTAGCGGGAGGGGTAGCAATGAGCAGTTCTTC. This translates into CASSLATSGRGSNEQFF.

In its sample, this clonotype was seen a few times. This sequence joins TRBV14 and TRBJ2-5, with D tentatively TRBD1 or TRBD2 (5 bases each). V was trimmed by 4 bases and J by 7 bases, leaving 16 bases between them. CDR1 SGHDN and CDR2 FVKESK come from the germline V gene. The CDR3 has 14 residues. In DNA, the CDR3 is TGTGCCAGCAGCCCACCCGGGACCGAGGGGACCCAGTACTTC. It translates to CASSPPGTEGTQYF.

This clonotype was seen more than once but under ten times. The chain couples TRBV28 to TRBJ2-3, with TRBD1 matching 8 bases. Germline lookup yields CDR1 MDHEN and CDR2 SYDVKM. Losses at the gene ends were 4 bases for V and 6 bases for J; bases not matched to a gene: 12. CDR3 size: 16 residues. CDR3 amino acids: CASSSPGGASFDTQYF. CDR3 in DNA: TGTGCCAGCAGTTCCCCAGGGGGCGCTTCTTTCGATACGCAGTATTTT.

This clonotype was seen many times. The chain combines TRBV29-1 with TRBJ2-3; TRBD2 might be the D (7 bases). Per the germline V gene, CDR1 is SQVTM and CDR2 is ANQGSEA. V shed 3 bases and J shed 2 bases, with 21 bases lying between them. The CDR3 covers 17 residues. The CDR3 sequence: CSVEDPRGGIITDTQYF. CDR3 coding DNA: TGCAGCGTTGAGGACCCAAGGGGGGGTATCATCACAGATACGCAGTATTTT.